A selection of T cell receptor beta chains follows, all from one sample in a study of cytomegalovirus exposure and HLA in healthy donors. Sequenced by immunoSEQ multiplex PCR; TCRdb stores in-frame clones only, minus some. The table records approximately 180,000 clones, roughly three quarters of them present only once. Input material: PBMCs. These TCRs come from a woman between 45 and 65 years old in good health and CMV-seropositive. Each CDR3 is given with its conserved first and last residue. The D gene is left open where the match is weak. Not all rows give a size; the values are once, few, many and, for expanded clones, a class.

length	D	J	V	size	DNA	CDR3
15	TRBD1	TRBJ1-1	TRBV5-1	NA	TGCGCCAGCAGCCTGCTGGGGAACAGGGGGACTGAAGCTTTCTTT	CASSLLGNRGTEAFF
16	TRBD1	TRBJ2-2	TRBV6-6	NA	TGTGCCAGCAGTTACACCGGGACAGGGGTATCCGGGGAGCTGTTTTTT	CASSYTGTGVSGELFF
15	TRBD1	TRBJ2-7	TRBV7-6	NA	TGTGCCAGCAGCTTAGGGGAGACAGGGGGCTACGAGCAGTACTTC	CASSLGETGGYEQYF
14	NA	TRBJ1-6	TRBV27	NA	TGTGCCAGCAGTTTCTCGGGGACTTATTCACCCCTCCACTTT	CASSFSGTYSPLHF
17	NA	TRBJ2-7	TRBV18	NA	TGTGCCAGCTCACCAGATACAGGGAATGGCGGCCTCTACGAGCAGTACTTC	CASSPDTGNGGLYEQYF
14	NA	TRBJ2-4	TRBV30	NA	TGTGCCTGGAGCCCGGGGGTGGCCAAAAACATTCAGTACTTC	CAWSPGVAKNIQYF
13	TRBD2	TRBJ2-7	TRBV5-8	few	TGTGCCAGCAGAACGCCGGGGGGATACGAGCAGTACTTC	CASRTPGGYEQYF
14	NA	TRBJ1-1	TRBV18	NA	TGTGCCAGCTCCCGACAGCGTGCGAACACTGAAGCTTTCTTT	CASSRQRANTEAFF
16	TRBD1	TRBJ1-5	TRBV27	once	TGTGCCAGCAGTTTGACAGGGGTTTATAGCAATCAGCCCCAGCATTTT	CASSLTGVYSNQPQHF
13	NA	TRBJ1-6	TRBV18	NA	TGTGCCAGCTCCGTCGCAGGGAATTCACCCCTCCACTTT	CASSVAGNSPLHF
14	TRBD1	TRBJ2-5	TRBV5-4	NA	TGTGCCAGCAGCTTTGGACAGGGGAGAGAGACCCAGTACTTC	CASSFGQGRETQYF
14	NA	TRBJ1-4	TRBV19	NA	TGTGCCAGTAGTATTTTGGGCAGTAATGAAAAACTGTTTTTT	CASSILGSNEKLFF
15	TRBD2	TRBJ2-7	TRBV5-1	NA	TGCGCCAGCAGCGAAGGACTAGCGGGGGGCTACGAGCAGTACTTC	CASSEGLAGGYEQYF
16	NA	TRBJ1-2	TRBV6-5	NA	TGTGCCAGCAGTTACGTTAAAGGGAGGTTGGGCTATGGCTACACCTTC	CASSYVKGRLGYGYTF
13	TRBD1	TRBJ1-1	TRBV19	NA	TGTGCCAGTAACCAACAGGGGGCTTATGAAGCTTTCTTT	CASNQQGAYEAFF
15	TRBD1	TRBJ1-2	TRBV7-2	NA	TGTGCCAGCAGCCCCTACAGGGGACCTAACTATGGCTACACCTTC	CASSPYRGPNYGYTF
14	TRBD1	TRBJ1-5	TRBV29-1	NA	TGCAGCGTGAGGACAGGGAATACCAATCAGCCCCAGCATTTT	CSVRTGNTNQPQHF
11	NA	TRBJ2-1	TRBV20-1	NA	TGCAGTGCTAGAGGTCTAGATGAGCAGTTCTTC	CSARGLDEQFF
16	NA	TRBJ2-7	TRBV6-6	NA	TGTGCCAGCAGTTCGGACAGTGTACTAAGCTCCTACGAGCAGTACTTC	CASSSDSVLSSYEQYF
13	NA	TRBJ1-2	TRBV27	NA	TGTGCCAGCAGTTTTCGCGCTAACTATGGCTACACCTTC	CASSFRANYGYTF
15	NA	TRBJ1-2	TRBV18	NA	TGTGCCAGCTCACCGGCGGACAGTGTCAACTATGGCTACACCTTC	CASSPADSVNYGYTF
13	NA	TRBJ1-1	TRBV18	NA	TGTGCCAGCTCACCTCAGGGATCCACTGAAGCTTTCTTT	CASSPQGSTEAFF
15	NA	TRBJ2-3	TRBV9	NA	TGTGCCAGCAGCCTTACTCCGACTGACACAGATACGCAGTATTTT	CASSLTPTDTDTQYF
15	TRBD2	TRBJ2-1	TRBV7-6	NA	TGTGCCAGCAGCTTAGAGGCTAGCGGGGGGGATGAGCAGTTCTTC	CASSLEASGGDEQFF
15	NA	TRBJ1-5	TRBV5-1	NA	TGCGCCAGCAGCCCCGGGAGCTATAGCAATCAGCCCCAGCATTTT	CASSPGSYSNQPQHF
15	TRBD2	TRBJ2-5	TRBV30	NA	TGTGCCTGGGGGGGCACAGCGGGGGGACTAGAGACCCAGTACTTC	CAWGGTAGGLETQYF
16	TRBD1	TRBJ2-3	TRBV5-1	NA	TGCGCCAGCAGCTTGGAAGGGACAGGGTTTACAGATACGCAGTATTTT	CASSLEGTGFTDTQYF
12	NA	TRBJ1-6	TRBV6-5	NA	TGTGCCAGCAACGGGATATATTCACCCCTCCACTTT	CASNGIYSPLHF
12	NA	TRBJ2-7	TRBV7-2	NA	TGTGCCAGCAGCTCCTTCTCCTACGAGCAGTACTTC	CASSSFSYEQYF